The rows below give T cell receptor beta chains drawn from one sample of a study of shared clonotypes between healthy human individuals. Generated by immunoSEQ multiplex PCR, the TCRdb table keeps only in-frame clones and is missing some. The sample has about 380,000 clones; approximately 96% are singletons. Specimen: memory CD8+ T cells sorted from blood. The receptors come from a man aged 25-40 years in good health. Both conserved end residues are part of each CDR3. The order of the fields is J gene, V gene, D gene, clone size, CDR3 DNA, CDR3 protein. D genes are given only for firm matches. The size entry is marked missing in some rows and otherwise reads once, few, many or a size class.

>TRBJ1-1|TRBV10-3|NA|NA
TGTGCCATCAGCGGGACCCCGAACACTGAAGCTTTCTTT
CAISGTPNTEAFF
>TRBJ2-3|TRBV10-1|TRBD2|NA
TGCGCCATCCAGTCGGCTAGCGGGAGAGGGGATACGCAGTATTTT
CAIQSASGRGDTQYF
>TRBJ2-5|TRBV5-1|NA|NA
TGCGCCAGCAGCTTGGGAGGGGAAGAGACCCAGTACTTC
CASSLGGEETQYF
>TRBJ2-6|TRBV7-3|NA|NA
TGTGCCAGCAGCTTAGCCCCCTCTGGGGCCAACGTCCTGACTTTC
CASSLAPSGANVLTF
>TRBJ1-3|TRBV19|NA|NA
TGTGCCAGTAGTATCCAGAGGGCTAACGGAAACACCATATATTTT
CASSIQRANGNTIYF
>TRBJ2-7|TRBV7-9|NA|NA
TGTGCCAGCAGCTTACCTCCCCAGGGTCGATGGACCTACGAGCAGTACTTC
CASSLPPQGRWTYEQYF
>TRBJ2-2|TRBV7-9|NA|NA
TGTGCCAGCAGCTGGTACTTGGACACCGGGGAGCTGTTTTTT
CASSWYLDTGELFF
>TRBJ2-1|TRBV19|NA|NA
TGTGCCAGTAGTATAGCCAGGTCTCCGGGCAACAATGAGCAGTTCTTC
CASSIARSPGNNEQFF
>TRBJ2-7|TRBV4-2|NA|NA
TGTGCCAGCAGCCAAGAGGGGGGTGCAGGCGAGCAGTACTTC
CASSQEGGAGEQYF
>TRBJ2-1|TRBV2|NA|NA
TGTGCCAGCAGTGTTAACAGGGTGTGGGAGCAGTTCTTC
CASSVNRVWEQFF
>TRBJ2-7|TRBV28|NA|NA
TGTGCCAGCAGTTTAGGTAGAAGTACCTACGAGCAGTACTTC
CASSLGRSTYEQYF
>TRBJ2-7|TRBV5-6|TRBD2|NA
TGTGCCAGCAGTTCGGGACTAGCGGGCTACGAGCAGTACTTC
CASSSGLAGYEQYF
>TRBJ2-5|TRBV5-4|NA|NA
TGTGCCAGCAGCTTTAGTTCAGGTCCGTCTGAGACCCAGTACTTC
CASSFSSGPSETQYF
>TRBJ1-1|TRBV18|NA|once
TGTGCCAGCTCACCGAACACTGAAGCTTTCTTT
CASSPNTEAFF
>TRBJ1-4|TRBV2|TRBD1|NA
TGTGCCAGCAATTTCCAGGGGGCGGAAGGTGAAAAACTGTTTTTT
CASNFQGAEGEKLFF
>TRBJ2-1|TRBV7-9|NA|NA
TGTGCCAGCAGCCCGAGCGGGCTGGCATACAATGAGCAGTTCTTC
CASSPSGLAYNEQFF
>TRBJ1-3|TRBV19|NA|NA
TGTGCCAGTAGTATGGCGGTCTCTGGAAACACCATATATTTT
CASSMAVSGNTIYF
>TRBJ2-1|TRBV7-2|TRBD2|NA
TGTGCCAGCAGCTTCCTAGCGGGATCGCAGTTCTTC
CASSFLAGSQFF
>TRBJ2-3|TRBV11-2|TRBD1|NA
TGTGCCAGCAGCTCCTACCGGGACAGTGGCCCAGATACGCAGTATTTT
CASSSYRDSGPDTQYF
>TRBJ2-5|TRBV18|NA|NA
TGTGCCAGCTCACCACCGTCTCCACCGCAAGAGACCCAGTACTTC
CASSPPSPPQETQYF
>TRBJ2-4|TRBV4-1|TRBD2|NA
TGCGCCAGCAGCCAAGGAGGGAGGGCGAACATTCAGTACTTC
CASSQGGRANIQYF
>TRBJ2-7|TRBV28|NA|few
TGTGCCAGCAGTTTGGACACCTACGAGCAGTACTTC
CASSLDTYEQYF
>TRBJ2-7|TRBV19|TRBD1|NA
TGTGCCAGTAGTATAGTTTCAGGGGGCCTCTACGAGCAGTACTTC
CASSIVSGGLYEQYF
>TRBJ1-5|TRBV19|NA|NA
TGTGCCAGTAGTATAGGGGGGCCCAGGCAGCCCCAGCATTTT
CASSIGGPRQPQHF
>TRBJ1-1|TRBV7-9|NA|NA
TGTGCCAGCAGCGTACAAGAAAACACTGAAGCTTTCTTT
CASSVQENTEAFF
>TRBJ2-1|TRBV6-9|NA|NA
TGTGCCAGCAGTTACGGCGAGGGGGGCAATGAGCAGTTCTTC
CASSYGEGGNEQFF
>TRBJ1-1|TRBV19|NA|NA
TGTGCCAGTAGTATAGTAGAGAACACTGAAGCTTTCTTT
CASSIVENTEAFF
>TRBJ2-3|TRBV29-1|TRBD2|NA
TGCAGCGGCGTACCGGGACTAGCGGTCACAGATACGCAGTATTTT
CSGVPGLAVTDTQYF
>TRBJ2-3|TRBV14|NA|NA
TGTGCCAGCAGCCAAGGAACGGCTACGCAGTATTTT
CASSQGTATQYF
>TRBJ2-1|TRBV19|NA|NA
TGTGCCAGTAGTGCCTTGGACAGGGCGGGGGTAGATGAGCAGTTCTTC
CASSALDRAGVDEQFF
>TRBJ2-1|TRBV10-1|NA|NA
TGCGCCAGCAGTGAGTCGGACCGTAGCTCCTACAATGAGCAGTTCTTC
CASSESDRSSYNEQFF
>TRBJ2-1|TRBV29-1|NA|NA
TGCAGCGTTGCCCTACCGGGCAGGCTTCCCCACAATGAGCAGTTCTTC
CSVALPGRLPHNEQFF
>TRBJ1-5|TRBV5-6|NA|NA
TGTGCCAGCAGCTTGCGTGGGTATAGCAATCAGCCCCAGCATTTT
CASSLRGYSNQPQHF
>TRBJ2-1|TRBV5-1|NA|NA
TGCGCCAGCAGCTTGGAAATGGAGCAGTTCTTC
CASSLEMEQFF
>TRBJ1-2|TRBV30|NA|NA
TGTGCCTGGAGTAAGAACTATGGCTACACCTTC
CAWSKNYGYTF
>TRBJ2-7|TRBV30|TRBD2|NA
TGTGCCTGGAGTGTACTAGCGGGGAGGGAGCAGTACTTC
CAWSVLAGREQYF
>TRBJ2-7|TRBV6-5|TRBD2|NA
TGTGCCAGCAGAGCCCGACTAGCGGGAGTCTACGAGCAGTACTTC
CASRARLAGVYEQYF
>TRBJ2-5|TRBV4-1|TRBD1|NA
TGCGCCAGCAGCCAGACCCTTGACAGGGGGCACCAAGAGACCCAGTACTTC
CASSQTLDRGHQETQYF
>TRBJ2-2|TRBV6-5|TRBD2|NA
TGTGCCAGCAGTTATGAGGGCGGGAGAACCGGGGAGCTGTTTTTT
CASSYEGGRTGELFF
>TRBJ1-3|TRBV5-8|NA|once
TGTGCCAGCAGCTTGAGGACCTCTGGAAACACCATATATTTT
CASSLRTSGNTIYF
>TRBJ2-2|TRBV11-3|TRBD2|NA
TGTGCCAGCAGCTCGGGACTAGCGGGAGCCGGGGAGCTGTTTTTT
CASSSGLAGAGELFF
>TRBJ2-7|TRBV28|NA|NA
TGTGCCAGCAGAATTGAGGGCCTCTCTAGCCTGGGCGAGCAGTACTTC
CASRIEGLSSLGEQYF
>TRBJ2-5|TRBV5-8|NA|NA
TGTGCCAGCAGCTTGCGGGGCAGGTTAGAGACCCAGTACTTC
CASSLRGRLETQYF
>TRBJ1-3|TRBV28|NA|once
TGTGCCAGCCTTAAATCCGGGAATAGTGGGTACACCATATATTTT
CASLKSGNSGYTIYF
>TRBJ2-2|TRBV5-6|TRBD1|NA
TGTGCCAGCTTACGGACAGGACTGAACACCGGGGAGCTGTTTTTT
CASLRTGLNTGELFF
>TRBJ2-5|TRBV4-1|NA|NA
TGCGCCAGCAGCCAAAACAACAGTACTCCCCAAGAGACCCAGTACTTC
CASSQNNSTPQETQYF
>TRBJ2-7|TRBV19|TRBD1|NA
TGTGCCAGTAGTATTCACGGGACAGGGGGCTACGAGCAGTACTTC
CASSIHGTGGYEQYF
>TRBJ2-3|TRBV15|NA|NA
TGTGCCACCAGCAGAGAGGGAGGGGGGACAGATACGCAGTATTTT
CATSREGGGTDTQYF
>TRBJ2-1|TRBV20-1|NA|NA
TGCAGTGCTAGAGATAGCAATGAGCAGTTCTTC
CSARDSNEQFF
>TRBJ2-1|TRBV4-2|TRBD2|NA
TGTGCCAGCAGCCGAATCCTAGCGGGAGGGTACAATGAGCAGTTCTTC
CASSRILAGGYNEQFF
>TRBJ2-2|TRBV4-2|NA|NA
TGTGCCAGCAGCCAAAGACAGACCGGGGAGCTGTTTTTT
CASSQRQTGELFF
>TRBJ2-7|TRBV6-1|TRBD2|NA
TGTGCCAGCAGTGAATTCGGGCGTGGGGGGGGATACGAGCAGTACTTC
CASSEFGRGGGYEQYF
>TRBJ2-7|TRBV29-1|TRBD2|NA
TGCAGCGGTGCCGGGACTAGCGGGAGCGAGCAGTACTTC
CSGAGTSGSEQYF
>TRBJ2-2|TRBV9|NA|NA
TGTGCCAGCAGCGTAGTCGCCAGGGCGAACACCGGGGAGCTGTTTTTT
CASSVVARANTGELFF
>TRBJ1-2|TRBV30|NA|NA
TGTGCCTGGAGTCCCCAGGGATCCTATGGCTACACCTTC
CAWSPQGSYGYTF